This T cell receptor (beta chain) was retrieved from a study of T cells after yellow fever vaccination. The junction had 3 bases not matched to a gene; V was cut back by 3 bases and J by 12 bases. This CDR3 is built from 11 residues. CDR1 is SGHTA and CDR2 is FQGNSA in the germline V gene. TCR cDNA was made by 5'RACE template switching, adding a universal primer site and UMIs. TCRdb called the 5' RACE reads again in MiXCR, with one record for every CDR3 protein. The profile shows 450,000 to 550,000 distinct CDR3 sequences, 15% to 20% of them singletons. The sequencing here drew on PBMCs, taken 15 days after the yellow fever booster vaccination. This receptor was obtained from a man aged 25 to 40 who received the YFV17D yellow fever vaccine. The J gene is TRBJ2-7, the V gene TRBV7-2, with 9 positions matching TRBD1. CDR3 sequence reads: CASSLRDRVYF. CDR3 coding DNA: TGTGCCAGCAGCTTGAGGGACAGGGTGTACTTC.